This TCR beta chain was sequenced for a study of T cell responses to AZD1222 COVID-19 vaccine (dated by TCRdb to the early 2020s). For the study in its entirety: TCR sequencing covered 233 trial participants: 207 given two doses of AZD1222 and 26 given two doses of MenACWY control vaccine. Trial participants were enrolled by age into subgroups of 18-55, 56-69 and 70-plus years, and around 150, 29 and 61 TCR-sequenced participants, respectively, were included in these subgroups. Results and caveats for the whole study, not just this receptor: The whole spike protein was spanned by vaccine-associated CD4 TCRs, and dominant responses were seen in regions 160-218 and 743-854. Only five to seven AZD1222 recipients were SARS-CoV-2 seropositive at baseline, limiting conclusions about previously exposed vaccinees. Because no day 14 peak-response samples were available, the repertoires could be characterized only after the peak T cell response. Reportedly, almost half of the unique spike-specific TCRs recognized epitopes lying outside the regions that are mutated in the B.1.351 and B.1.1.7 variants. Spike-specific TCR breadth and depth rose significantly after two AZD1222 doses compared with day 0 and with MenACWY recipients. Participants were mostly white British, with more females than males. The authors suggested clonal diversity may have been underestimated. In the small 56-69-year group, the increase in depth fell short of significance, most likely because of low power.

Counted from cysteine to phenylalanine, this CDR3 has 15 amino acids. The retained sequence is limited to the CDR3, 45 bases, with the frame set at the first base. Comments on this clone: The antigen this receptor binds is unknown. No much larger clone exists at a distance of one base, and base qualities are not known.

The CDR3 regions of human TCRbeta chains were analyzed by immunosequencing. The authors' pipeline ran thus. Repertoire TCRs were matched against a reference library of SARS-CoV-2-specific TCRs generated with the MIRA antigen-specificity platform. Breadth was defined as the fraction of unique TCRs that were SARS-CoV-2-associated, and depth was defined as the fraction of total T cells that were SARS-CoV-2-associated. Using the MIRA data, every spike-specific TCR was mapped to the spike region that the TCR reacted to and assigned to either a CD4 or a CD8 class. Log10-transformed breadth and depth values were compared by one-way ANOVA with Sidak's multiple comparisons tests. Entries here come from immuneACCESS through TCRdb and include only in-frame sequences with V and J called. Some clones fail to appear in such tables; in the studies checked, an unresolved V gene covers under half of the shortfall, and the cause of the remainder is unknown. V and J calls plus clone size are reproduced from that table; the DNA served to infer D and trimming. The sample includes around 100,000 clones, with about 91% observed a single time. The ten largest clones represent about 6% of the sample.

The time point label of this sample denotes: about 28 days (+/-7) after the second vaccine dose. AZD1222 recipients given second doses at about 4 weeks or at about 12 weeks were pooled, since spike-specific TCR depth and breadth were not found to differ between the two schedules. Vaccinee samples came from UK trials COV001 and COV002, including a single-blind randomized controlled phase 2/3 trial of AZD1222 (ChAdOx1 nCoV-19) in healthy adults. For TCRbeta chain sequencing, PBMC samples from trial participants were taken at day 0 and at day 28 after the second dose. Recombination joined TRBV21-1 with TRBJ2-5; TRBD1 was called by the table and not checked on the DNA. TRBV21-1 is classified as a pseudogene. The starting material was peripheral blood, obtained 28 days after the second AZD1222 dose. This clonotype was obtained from an adult who received the AZD1222 COVID-19 vaccine. The DNA reads TGTGCCAGCAGCATTATCGGACAGGGGGGAGAGACCCAGTACTTC. Its protein product is CASSIIGQGGETQYF.